One sample yielded the 4 T cell receptor beta chains listed below, sequenced in a study of cytomegalovirus exposure and HLA in healthy donors. Assay used: immunoSEQ multiplex PCR; TCRdb lists only in-frame clones, some missing. The data show approximately 98,000 clones, with around 85% seen just once and approximately 3% held by the top ten. Sequencing input: PBMCs. These receptors came from a woman aged 18-29 years in good health and CMV-seronegative.

The chain carries TRBV29-1 and TRBJ2-3; 7 bases are shared with TRBD2. CDR1 and CDR2 from the germline V gene are SQVTM and ANQGSEA. The CDR3 contains 13 residues. The ends lost 8 bases at V and 6 bases at J; junction bases unmatched: 11. CDR3 nucleotides: TGCAGCACCCTGGGGGGGAAGAGGGATACGCAGTATTTT. Encoded protein: CSTLGGKRDTQYF.

This clone was recorded a few times. The chain joins TRBV6-5 to TRBJ1-1; 7 positions match TRBD1. Germline-derived CDR1 and CDR2 are MNHEY and SVGAGI. The CDR3 covers 14 residues. Trimming took 4 bases from V and 4 from J; bases not matched to a gene: 6. CDR3: CASSFNRGFTEAFF. For the CDR3, the DNA is TGTGCCAGCAGTTTCAACAGGGGTTTCACTGAAGCTTTCTTT.

V is TRBV2 and J is TRBJ1-2; D not resolved. Trimming stripped 3 bases from V and 1 base from J, with 9 bases between. The CDR3 is made up of 14 amino acids. Germline V CDR1 and CDR2: SNHLY, FYNNEI. The CDR3 reads CASSDNRNNYGYTF. CDR3 DNA sequence: TGTGCCAGCAGTGATAACAGAAATAACTATGGCTACACCTTC.

On this clone itself: This sample also contains other DNA sequences that code for the same CDR3. The V gene is TRBV6-6, the J gene TRBJ2-7; D perhaps matches TRBD1 (6 bases). V shed 0 bases and J shed 2 bases, with 8 bases lying between them. Germline lookup yields CDR1 MNHNY and CDR2 SVGAGI (reference sequence). There are 14 residues in the CDR3. The CDR3 DNA reads as TGTGCCAGCAGTTACTCGCAGGGGACCTACGAGCAGTACTTC. This encodes CASSYSQGTYEQYF.